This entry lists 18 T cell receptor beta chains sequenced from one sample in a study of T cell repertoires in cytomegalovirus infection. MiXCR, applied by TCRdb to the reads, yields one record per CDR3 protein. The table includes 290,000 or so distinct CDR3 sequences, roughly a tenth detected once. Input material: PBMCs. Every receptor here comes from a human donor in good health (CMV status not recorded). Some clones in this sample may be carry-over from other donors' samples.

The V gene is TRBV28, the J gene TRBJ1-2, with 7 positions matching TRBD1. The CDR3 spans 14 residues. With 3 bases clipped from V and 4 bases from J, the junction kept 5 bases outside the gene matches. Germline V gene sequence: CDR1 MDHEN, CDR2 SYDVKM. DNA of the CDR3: TGTGCCAGCAGTTTCACCGGGACAGCCTATGGCTACACCTTC. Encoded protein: CASSFTGTAYGYTF.

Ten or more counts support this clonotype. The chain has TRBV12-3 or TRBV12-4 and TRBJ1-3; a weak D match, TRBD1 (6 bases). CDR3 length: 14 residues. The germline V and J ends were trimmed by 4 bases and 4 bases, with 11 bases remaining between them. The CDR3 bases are TGTGCCAGCAGTTCCGGACAGAGAGGAAACACCATATATTTT. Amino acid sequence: CASSSGQRGNTIYF.

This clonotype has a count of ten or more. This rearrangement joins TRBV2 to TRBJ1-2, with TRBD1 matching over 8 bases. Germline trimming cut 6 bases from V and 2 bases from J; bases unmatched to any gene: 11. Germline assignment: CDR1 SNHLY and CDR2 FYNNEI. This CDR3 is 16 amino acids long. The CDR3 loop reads CASRAGQGALNYGYTF. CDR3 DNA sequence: TGTGCCAGCAGGGCCGGACAGGGCGCTCTCAACTATGGCTACACCTTC.

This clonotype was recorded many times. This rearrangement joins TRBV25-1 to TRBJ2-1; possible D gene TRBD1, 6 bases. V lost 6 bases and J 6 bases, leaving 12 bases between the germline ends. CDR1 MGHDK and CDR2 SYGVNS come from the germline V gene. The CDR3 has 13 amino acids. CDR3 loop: CASRGFRGNEQFF. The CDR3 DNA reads TGTGCCAGCAGGGGGTTCAGGGGCAATGAGCAGTTCTTC.

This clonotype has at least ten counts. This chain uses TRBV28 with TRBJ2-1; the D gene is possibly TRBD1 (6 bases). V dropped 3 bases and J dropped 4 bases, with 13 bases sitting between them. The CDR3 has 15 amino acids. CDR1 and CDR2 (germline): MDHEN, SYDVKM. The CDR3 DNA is TGTGCCAGCAGTTTTCTGGACAGAACATACAATGAGCAGTTCTTC. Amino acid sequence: CASSFLDRTYNEQFF.

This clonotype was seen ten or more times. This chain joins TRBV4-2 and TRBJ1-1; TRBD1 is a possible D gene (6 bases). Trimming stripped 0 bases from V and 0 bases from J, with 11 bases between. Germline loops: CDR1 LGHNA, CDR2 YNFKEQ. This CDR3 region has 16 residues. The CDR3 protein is CASSQDPQGLNTEAFF. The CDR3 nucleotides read TGTGCCAGCAGCCAAGATCCCCAGGGGCTGAACACTGAAGCTTTCTTT.

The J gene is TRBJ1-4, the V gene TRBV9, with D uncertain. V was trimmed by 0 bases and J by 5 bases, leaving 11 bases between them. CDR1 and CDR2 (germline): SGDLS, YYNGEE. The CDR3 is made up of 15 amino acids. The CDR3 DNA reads TGTGCCAGCAGCGTAGGGACTACGGGGAATGAAAAACTGTTTTTT. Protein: CASSVGTTGNEKLFF.

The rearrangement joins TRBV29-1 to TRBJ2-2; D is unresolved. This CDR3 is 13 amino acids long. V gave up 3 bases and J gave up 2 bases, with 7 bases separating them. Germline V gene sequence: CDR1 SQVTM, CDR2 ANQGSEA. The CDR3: CSVEDGNTGELFF. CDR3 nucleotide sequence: TGCAGCGTTGAGGACGGAAACACCGGGGAGCTGTTTTTT.

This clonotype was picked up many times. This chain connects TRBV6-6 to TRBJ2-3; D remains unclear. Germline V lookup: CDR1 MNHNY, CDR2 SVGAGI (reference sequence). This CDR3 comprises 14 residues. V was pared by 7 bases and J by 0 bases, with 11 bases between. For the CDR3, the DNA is TGTGCCAGCATCCCAGGCCTTAGCACAGATACGCAGTATTTT. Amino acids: CASIPGLSTDTQYF.

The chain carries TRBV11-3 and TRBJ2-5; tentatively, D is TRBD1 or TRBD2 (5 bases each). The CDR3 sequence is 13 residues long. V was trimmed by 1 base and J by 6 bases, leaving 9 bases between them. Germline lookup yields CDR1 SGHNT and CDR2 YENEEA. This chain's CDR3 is CASSLGGEKTQYF. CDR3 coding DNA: TGTGCCAGCAGCTTAGGAGGGGAGAAGACCCAGTACTTC.

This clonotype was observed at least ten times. This CDR3 is CAISRDRGGYTF. The CDR3 DNA sequence: TGTGCCATCAGTCGGGACAGGGGGGGCTACACCTTC. The chain employs TRBV10-3 and TRBJ1-2, with 11 bases identical to TRBD1. The CDR3 runs 12 residues. Per the germline V gene, CDR1 is ENHRY and CDR2 is SYGVKD. The trim removed 5 bases at V and 8 bases at J, leaving 1 base unmatched.

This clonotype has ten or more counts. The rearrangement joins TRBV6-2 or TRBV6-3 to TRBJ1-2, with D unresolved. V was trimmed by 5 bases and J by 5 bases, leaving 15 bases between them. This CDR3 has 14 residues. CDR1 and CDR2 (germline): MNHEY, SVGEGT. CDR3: CASSPWQADYGYTF. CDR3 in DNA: TGTGCCAGCAGTCCTTGGCAGGCCGATTATGGCTACACCTTC.

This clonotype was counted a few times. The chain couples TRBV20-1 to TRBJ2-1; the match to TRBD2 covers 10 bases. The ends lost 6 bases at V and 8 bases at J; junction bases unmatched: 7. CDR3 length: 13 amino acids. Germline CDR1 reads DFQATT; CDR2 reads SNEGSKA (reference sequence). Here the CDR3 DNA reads TGCAGTGCCCCTAGGAGCGGGGGGGATGAGCAGTTCTTC. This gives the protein CSAPRSGGDEQFF.

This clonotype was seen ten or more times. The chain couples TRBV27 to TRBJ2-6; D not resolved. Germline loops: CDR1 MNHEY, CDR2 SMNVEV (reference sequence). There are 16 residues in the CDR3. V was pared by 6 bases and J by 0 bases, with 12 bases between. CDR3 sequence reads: CASSRSANSGANVLTF. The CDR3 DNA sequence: TGTGCCAGCAGCCGGTCAGCAAACTCTGGGGCCAACGTCCTGACTTTC.

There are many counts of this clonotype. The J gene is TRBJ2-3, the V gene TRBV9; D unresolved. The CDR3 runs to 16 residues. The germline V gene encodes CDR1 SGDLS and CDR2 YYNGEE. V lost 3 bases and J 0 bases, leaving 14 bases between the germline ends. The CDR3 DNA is TGTGCCAGCAGCGGTTTAGAAGAGGCGAGCACAGATACGCAGTATTTT. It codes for CASSGLEEASTDTQYF.

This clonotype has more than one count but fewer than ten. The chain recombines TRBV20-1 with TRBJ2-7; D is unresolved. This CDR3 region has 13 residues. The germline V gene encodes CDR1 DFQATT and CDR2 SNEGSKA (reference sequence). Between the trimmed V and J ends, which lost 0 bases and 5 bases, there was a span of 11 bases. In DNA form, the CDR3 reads TGCAGTGCTAGAGAGGGTGGCAAAGACGAGCAGTACGTC. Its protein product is CSAREGGKDEQYV.

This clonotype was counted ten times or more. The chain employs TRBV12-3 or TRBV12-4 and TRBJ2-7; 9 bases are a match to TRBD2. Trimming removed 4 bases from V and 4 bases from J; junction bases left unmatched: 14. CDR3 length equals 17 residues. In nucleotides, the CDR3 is TGTGCCAGCAGTTCGGTGACTGGCGGGGGGGTAAGGTACGAGCAGTACTTC. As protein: CASSSVTGGGVRYEQYF.

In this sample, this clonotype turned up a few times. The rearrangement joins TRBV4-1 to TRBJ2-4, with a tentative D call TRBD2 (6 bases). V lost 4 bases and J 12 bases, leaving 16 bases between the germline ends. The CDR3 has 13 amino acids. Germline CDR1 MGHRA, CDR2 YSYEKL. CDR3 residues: CASSLLPGVGQYF. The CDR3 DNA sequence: TGCGCCAGCAGCCTCCTGCCGGGGGTGGGTCAGTACTTC.